The 18 T cell receptor beta chains reported below all come from one sample, sequenced in a study of T cell changes during pregnancy in multiple sclerosis. Repertoires were generated with immunoSEQ multiplex PCR, while TCRdb's copy carries only in-frame clones and drops some. This table holds 15,000 or so clones, around 97% found once. Source: peripheral blood, taken in the third trimester of pregnancy. Receptors were obtained from a female donor with multiple sclerosis, enrolled in a pregnancy study.

The V and J genes are TRBV6-5 and TRBJ2-1; TRBD2 matches 10 bases. The trim removed 1 base at V and 4 bases at J, leaving 4 bases unmatched. Per germline, CDR1 MNHEY and CDR2 SVGAGI. This CDR3 has 16 amino acids. CDR3 nucleotides: TGTGCCAGCAGTTACTTACCTAGCGGGGGTTACAATGAGCAGTTCTTC. Its protein is CASSYLPSGGYNEQFF.

The chain uses TRBV5-1 and TRBJ2-3; 12 bases fit TRBD2. The ends lost 3 bases at V and 2 bases at J; junction bases unmatched: 13. This CDR3 comprises 19 residues. From germline, CDR1 is SGHRS and CDR2 YFSETQ. CDR3 sequence reads: CASSSGSGLAGSNTDTQYF. CDR3 DNA: TGCGCCAGCAGCTCGGGATCCGGACTAGCGGGATCTAACACAGATACGCAGTATTTT.

The rearrangement links TRBV9 to TRBJ2-7, with 8 bases that match TRBD2. This CDR3 has 14 residues. J was trimmed by 5 bases and V by 4 bases; bases with no gene match: 8. CDR1 is SGDLS, CDR2 YYNGEE, per germline. The CDR3 nucleotides read TGTGCCAGCAGCCTCAGCGGGAGAGGCAACGAGCAGTACTTC. It yields the protein CASSLSGRGNEQYF.

The J gene is TRBJ2-3, the V gene TRBV9; TRBD2 matches 15 bases. Germline CDR1 SGDLS, CDR2 YYNGEE. Unmatched junction bases numbered 7, after V lost 0 bases and J lost 5 bases. The CDR3 is 18 amino acids. The CDR3: CASSVGGRTSGGGDTQYF. The CDR3 nucleotides are TGTGCCAGCAGCGTAGGAGGACGGACTAGCGGGGGGGGAGATACGCAGTATTTT.

The CDR3 coding sequence is TGCGCCAGCAGCTTGCCCGCAGATACGCAGTATTTT. Translation: CASSLPADTQYF. The chain links TRBV5-1 to TRBJ2-3; D gene ambiguous. V was clipped by 1 base and J by 4 bases, with 4 bases between them. In germline, CDR1 is SGHRS, CDR2 YFSETQ. The CDR3 has 12 residues.

The chain combines TRBV6-6 with TRBJ1-1; D is possibly TRBD1 (5 bases). CDR1 and CDR2 (germline): MNHNY, SVGAGI (reference sequence). The V end lost 3 bases, the J end lost 4 bases, and 18 bases lay between the germline ends. The length of the CDR3 is 16 residues. The CDR3 here is CASSYMPGNILTEAFF. The CDR3 nucleotides read TGTGCCAGCAGTTATATGCCAGGGAACATCCTCACTGAAGCTTTCTTT.

V gene TRBV5-4 combines with J gene TRBJ1-2, with a weak D call TRBD1 (6 bases). Trimming stripped 1 base from V and 2 bases from J, with 18 bases between. The CDR3 runs to 17 residues. From germline, CDR1 is SGHNT and CDR2 YYREEE (reference sequence). The CDR3: CASSLKGVGGKNYGYTF. CDR3 nucleotide sequence: TGTGCCAGCAGCTTGAAGGGGGTTGGGGGTAAAAACTATGGCTACACCTTC.

V and J are TRBV7-9 and TRBJ2-6, with TRBD1 matching over 8 bases. Germline CDR1 and CDR2: SEHNR and FQNEAQ (reference sequence). The CDR3 contains 14 residues. J lost 10 bases, V lost 3 bases, and 5 bases had no gene match. The CDR3 here is CASSFGQGVNVLTF. CDR3 coding DNA: TGTGCCAGCAGCTTTGGACAGGGAGTGAACGTCCTGACTTTC.

The chain is built from TRBV19 and TRBJ2-2, with 7 bases lining up with TRBD2. Losses at the gene ends were 8 bases for V and 0 bases for J; bases not matched to a gene: 3. CDR1 and CDR2 (germline): LNHDA, SQIVND (reference sequence). The CDR3 has 14 residues. CDR3 protein: CASRSGANTGELFF. Here the CDR3 DNA reads TGTGCCAGTCGAAGCGGGGCGAACACCGGGGAGCTGTTTTTT.

The chain uses TRBV7-8 and TRBJ1-1; D possibly corresponds to TRBD1 (5 bases). Trimming cost V 1 base and J 0 bases, with 9 bases left between them. The CDR3 contains 15 residues. Looked up from germline, CDR1 is SGHVS and CDR2 is FQNEAQ. The DNA for the CDR3 is TGTGCCAGCAGCTTAGGCAGGGTTTTGAACACTGAAGCTTTCTTT. Amino acids: CASSLGRVLNTEAFF.

This chain connects TRBV19 to TRBJ2-6, with D possibly TRBD2 on 5 matching bases. Germline values: CDR1 LNHDA, CDR2 SQIVND (reference sequence). The V and J ends lost 8 bases and 0 bases respectively, with 17 bases between them. The CDR3 totals 17 residues. This CDR3 is CASWGRGGGSGANVLTF. The CDR3 DNA follows: TGTGCCAGTTGGGGTCGGGGTGGTGGCTCTGGGGCCAACGTCCTGACTTTC.

This chain connects TRBV7-3 to TRBJ2-5; the D gene is possibly TRBD2 (5 bases). Trimming shortened V by 5 bases and J by 5 bases, and 15 bases separated the two germline ends. The CDR3 spans 14 residues. CDR1 and CDR2 (germline): SGHTA, FQGTGA. The CDR3 DNA reads as TGTGCCAGCAGCCCCCTCGAGGGAAGTGAGACCCAGTACTTC. This translates into CASSPLEGSETQYF.

For this clone: The junction differs from germline at one of its ends, possibly a read error. The rearrangement uses TRBV7-3 and TRBJ2-1; no clear D gene. CDR1 is SGHTA and CDR2 is FQGTGA in the germline V gene. This CDR3 is 13 amino acids long. The CDR3 nucleotides read TGTGCCAGCAGGTTAAGTCCCCTGAATGAGCAGTTCTTC. Residues: CASRLSPLNEQFF.

This clone was observed once. The chain joins TRBV5-1 to TRBJ2-1, with 14 bases aligning to TRBD2. Germline V gene sequence: CDR1 SGHRS, CDR2 YFSETQ. This CDR3 is built from 15 residues. Unmatched junction bases numbered 5, after V lost 3 bases and J lost 9 bases. The CDR3 loop reads CASSSGLAGVGEQFF. The DNA of the CDR3 is TGCGCCAGCAGCTCGGGACTAGCGGGAGTCGGTGAGCAGTTCTTC.

This chain links TRBV14 with TRBJ1-3; D not certain. The CDR3 totals 15 residues. Germline-derived CDR1 and CDR2 are SGHDN and FVKESK. V was shortened by 0 bases and J by 4 bases, with 10 bases between the two germline ends. CDR3 residues: CASSQDAGSGNTIYF. Here the CDR3 DNA reads TGTGCCAGCAGCCAAGACGCGGGATCGGGAAACACCATATATTTT.

This clone was picked up a small number of times. The chain has TRBV9 and TRBJ1-1; 7 bases line up with TRBD1. V dropped 0 bases and J dropped 1; count of bases not matched to a gene: 3. Germline-derived CDR1 and CDR2 are SGDLS and YYNGEE. The CDR3 runs to 15 residues. CDR3 residues: CASSVDYRGNTEAFF. As DNA, the CDR3 is TGTGCCAGCAGCGTAGACTACAGGGGGAACACTGAAGCTTTCTTT. The entire variable domain, with the rest obtained from reference TRBV9 and TRBJ1-1, is as follows: DSGVTQTPKHLITATGQRVTLRCSPRSGDLSVYWYQQSLDQGLQFLIQYYNGEERAKGNILERFSAQQFPDLHSELNLSSLELGDSALYFCASSVDYRGNTEAFFGQGTRLTVV.

V is TRBV2 and J is TRBJ2-1; tentatively, D is TRBD2 (6 bases). V lost 6 bases, J lost 10 bases, and 13 bases lay in between. The germline V gene encodes CDR1 SNHLY and CDR2 FYNNEI. The CDR3 totals 12 residues. CDR3 region: CASRGLGREQFF. The CDR3 DNA reads TGTGCCAGCAGGGGATTAGGGAGGGAGCAGTTCTTC.

This chain uses TRBV6-4 with TRBJ2-1; TRBD2 aligns across 14 bases. With V trimmed by 5 bases and J by 10 bases, 7 bases remained unmatched. The CDR3 has 15 residues. Germline CDR1 MRHNA, CDR2 SNTAGT. The CDR3 bases are TGTGCCAGCAGTACGGGACTAGCGGGAGTCCGGGAGCAGTTCTTC. It encodes CASSTGLAGVREQFF.